This entry features one T cell receptor beta chain sequence. These data come from a study of control samples from healthy donors and cancer patients. Sequenced by immunoSEQ multiplex PCR; TCRdb stores in-frame clones only, minus some. This sample has fewer than 80,000 clones; almost 90% occur once, and the top ten carry nearly 6%. This CDR3 contains 17 residues. Looked up from germline, CDR1 is LGHDT and CDR2 is YNNKEL (reference sequence). V was cut by 4 bases and J by 0 bases, with 17 bases left in between. Material: PBMCs. The source of this sequence is a man between 60 and 75 years old with colorectal cancer. The genes are TRBV3-1 (or the pseudogene TRBV3-2) and TRBJ2-3; TRBD1 or TRBD2 may be the D gene (5 bases each). The CDR3 here is CASSRWGSQRSTDTQYF. The CDR3, as DNA: TGTGCCAGCAGCCGATGGGGGTCCCAGCGAAGCACAGATACGCAGTATTTT.